This T cell receptor (beta chain) derives from a study of T cell responses to AZD1222 COVID-19 vaccine. Produced via immunoSEQ multiplex PCR; TCRdb's table is partial and in-frame only. The sample contains roughly 150,000 clones, roughly 93% of which appear only once. The V and J ends lost 0 bases and 7 bases, in that order; junction bases with no gene match: 8. This CDR3 contains 17 residues. Per germline, CDR1 LNHNV and CDR2 YYDKDF (reference sequence). Second-dose intervals of approximately 4 or approximately 12 weeks were pooled. Concerning this clone: Its antigen is as yet unknown.

Findings and caveats of the study: Vaccine-related CD4 TCRs covered spike, predominating at 160-218 and 743-854.

The chain couples TRBV15 to TRBJ2-4, with 11 positions matching TRBD2. The sequence derives from an adult who received the AZD1222 COVID-19 vaccine. The source material was peripheral blood, sampled 28 days after the second AZD1222 dose. For the CDR3, the DNA is TGTGCCACCAGCAGAGATCGTACTAGCGGGAGCTGGAACATTCAGTACTTC. This encodes CATSRDRTSGSWNIQYF.